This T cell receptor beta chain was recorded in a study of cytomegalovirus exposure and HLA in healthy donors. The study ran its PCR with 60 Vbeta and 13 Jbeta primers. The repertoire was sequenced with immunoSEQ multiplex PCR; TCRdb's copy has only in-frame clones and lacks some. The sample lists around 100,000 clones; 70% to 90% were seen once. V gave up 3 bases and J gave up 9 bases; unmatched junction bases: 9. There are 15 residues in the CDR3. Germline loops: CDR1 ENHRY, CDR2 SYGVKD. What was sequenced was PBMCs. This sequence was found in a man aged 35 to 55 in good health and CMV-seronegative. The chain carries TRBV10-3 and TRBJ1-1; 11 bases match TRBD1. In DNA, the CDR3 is TGTGCCATCAGTGAACCCGGACAGGGGGCGCGAAAAGCTTTCTTT. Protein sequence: CAISEPGQGARKAFF.